This T cell receptor (beta chain) was sequenced for a study of OX40 agonist ivuxolimab in advanced cancers. Study in general: Aged about 20 to 80 with a mean of approximately 60 years, they were 82.7% male. The study's findings and limits: No antigen was identified for the clonally expanded peripheral T cells.

Germline values: CDR1 GTSNPN, CDR2 SVGIG (reference sequence). The CDR3 has 12 amino acids. With 1 base removed from V and 4 bases from J, the gap between germline ends came to 7 bases. The assay was immunoSEQ multiplex PCR, and TCRdb's table has in-frame clones only and misses some. The sample lists about 70,000 clones, 80% to 90% occurring once. Regarding this clone: Its antigen is currently unknown.

This specimen was CD4+ or CD8+ T cells sorted from blood, taken in a trial of the OX40 agonist ivuxolimab. The receptor's source is an adult with an advanced solid tumor such as melanoma, head and neck, liver or kidney cancer. J is TRBJ1-2 and V is TRBV30, with D uncertain. The CDR3 is CAWSGLGYGYTF. Written as DNA, the CDR3 is TGTGCCTGGAGTGGACTGGGCTATGGCTACACCTTC.